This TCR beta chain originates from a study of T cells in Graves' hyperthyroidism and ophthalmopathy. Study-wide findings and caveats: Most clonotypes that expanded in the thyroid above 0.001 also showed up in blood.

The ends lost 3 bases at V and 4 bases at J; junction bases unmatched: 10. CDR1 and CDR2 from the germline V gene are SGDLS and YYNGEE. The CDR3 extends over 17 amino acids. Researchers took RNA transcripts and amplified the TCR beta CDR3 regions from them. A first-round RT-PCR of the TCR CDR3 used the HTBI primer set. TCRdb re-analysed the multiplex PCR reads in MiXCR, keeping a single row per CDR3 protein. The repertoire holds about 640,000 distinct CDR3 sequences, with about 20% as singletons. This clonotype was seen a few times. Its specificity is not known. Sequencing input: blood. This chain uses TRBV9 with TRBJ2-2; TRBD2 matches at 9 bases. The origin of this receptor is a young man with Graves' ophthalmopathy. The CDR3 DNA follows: TGTGCCAGCAGCGCCCGAGACCGGACTAGCGCCACCGGGGAGCTGTTTTTT. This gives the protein CASSARDRTSATGELFF.